This TCR beta chain was retrieved from a study of blood T cell repertoires in COVID-19. About the research overall: From the United States, Italy and Spain came samples of acute and convalescent COVID-19. T cells, B-cell-depleted T cells, or PBMCs supplied cDNA or gDNA.

In the original analysis: Amplification with reference gene primers provided the estimates of nucleated cell counts. Clones were read by immunoSEQ multiplex PCR, and TCRdb kept only the in-frame ones, dropping some. V and J calls and clone size are as listed in that table; D and trimming were resolved from the DNA. The data contain approximately 180,000 clones, roughly 76% of them singletons. Germline CDR1 and CDR2: KGHDR and SFDVKD. Trimming cost V 2 bases and J 5 bases; bases outside gene matches: 6. The CDR3 extends over 15 amino acids. The Seattle patients joined while their infection was active and were tracked longitudinally afterward. A few counts support this clone.

The J gene is TRBJ1-2, the V gene TRBV24-1, with 8 nucleotides matching TRBD1. This sequence was found in a woman older than 75 with COVID-19, enrolled during active disease. The sequenced sample consisted of peripheral blood. The CDR3 region is CATSDWTGRSYGYTF. The CDR3 DNA reads TGTGCCACCAGTGATTGGACAGGGCGGTCATATGGCTACACCTTC.